This T cell receptor (beta chain) emerged from a study of CD8 T cell repertoires and HIV-1 epitope variants. CDR3 size: 16 residues. The germline CDR1 and CDR2 sequences are MDHEN and SYDVKM. V gave up 4 bases and J gave up 7 bases; unmatched junction bases: 11. Measured with immunoSEQ multiplex PCR; TCRdb has only the in-frame clones, and not every one. The table shows some 5,000 clones, with about 65% occurring only once. This clone was observed a few times. The antigen remains undetermined. The V and J genes are TRBV28 and TRBJ2-1; 9 bases align to TRBD2. Sequenced input: cultured CD8+ T cells derived from PBMCs. This clonotype was obtained from a male donor with HIV. The CDR3 DNA reads TGTGCCAGCAGTTCAGGAGCGGGAGGTACTTGGAATGAGCAGTTCTTC. It is translated as CASSSGAGGTWNEQFF.